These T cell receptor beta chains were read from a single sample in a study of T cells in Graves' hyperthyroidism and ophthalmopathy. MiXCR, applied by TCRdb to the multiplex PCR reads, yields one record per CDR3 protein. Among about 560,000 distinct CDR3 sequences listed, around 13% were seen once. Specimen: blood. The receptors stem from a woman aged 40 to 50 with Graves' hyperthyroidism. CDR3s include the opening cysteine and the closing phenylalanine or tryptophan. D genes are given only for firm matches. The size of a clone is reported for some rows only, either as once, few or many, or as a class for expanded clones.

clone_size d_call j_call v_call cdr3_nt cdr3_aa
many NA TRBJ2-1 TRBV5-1 TGCGCCAGCAGCTTGGAAGGAGGGGGTAGCGGAATATACAATGAGCAGTTCTTC CASSLEGGGSGIYNEQFF
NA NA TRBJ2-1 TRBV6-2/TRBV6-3 TGTGCCAGCACCCGGGACTTGAACAATGAGCAGTTCTTC CASTRDLNNEQFF
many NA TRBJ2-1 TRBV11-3 TGTGCCAGCAGCTCCGGGACCCCCTCCTACAATGAGCAGTTCTTC CASSSGTPSYNEQFF
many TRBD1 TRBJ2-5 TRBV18 TGTGCCAGCTCACCGATGGACAGGGGGCGTAAAGAGACCCAGTACTTC CASSPMDRGRKETQYF
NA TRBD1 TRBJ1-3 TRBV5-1 TGCGCCAGCAGCGGAAGGACAGGCTACTCTGGAAACACCATATATTTT CASSGRTGYSGNTIYF
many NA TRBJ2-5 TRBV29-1 TGCAGCGTTGAAGGCGGAGGGGTAGAGACCCAGTACTTC CSVEGGGVETQYF
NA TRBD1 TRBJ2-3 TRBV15 TGTGCCACCAGCACGGGACAGGGCCCAGATACGCAGTATTTT CATSTGQGPDTQYF
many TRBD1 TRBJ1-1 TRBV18 TGTGCCAGCTCATCCGGGACAGGGGAAGTCACTGAAGCTTTCTTT CASSSGTGEVTEAFF
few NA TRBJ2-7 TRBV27 TGTGCCAGCAGTTTATCGAGGGGAACAGCCTACGAGCAGTACTTC CASSLSRGTAYEQYF
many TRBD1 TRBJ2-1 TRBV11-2 TGTGCCAGCAGCTTACGACTATACGGACAGGGGAGCTCCTACAATGAGCAGTTCTTC CASSLRLYGQGSSYNEQFF
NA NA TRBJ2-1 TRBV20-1 TGCAGTGCTAGAGAGCGTGGGAGCGGAAGCAATGAGCAGTTCTTC CSARERGSGSNEQFF
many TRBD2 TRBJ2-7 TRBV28 TGTGCCAGCAGTTTAACGGGGGACTACTTCTACGAGCAGTACTTC CASSLTGDYFYEQYF
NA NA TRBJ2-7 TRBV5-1 TGCGCCAGCAGCTTTACAGGCCCCCTAGACGAGCAGTACTTC CASSFTGPLDEQYF
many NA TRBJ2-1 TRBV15 TGTGCCACCAGCTCCTCCGACTCCACCGACCCCTACAATGAGCAGTTCTTC CATSSSDSTDPYNEQFF
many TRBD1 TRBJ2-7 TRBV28 TGTGCCAGCAGGACGGGACAGGGGGCGTACGAGCAGTACTTC CASRTGQGAYEQYF
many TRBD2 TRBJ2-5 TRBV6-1 TGTGCCAGCAGACCCTCTTCCGGGACTAGTGAGAAGACCCAGTACTTC CASRPSSGTSEKTQYF
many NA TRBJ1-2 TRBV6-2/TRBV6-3 TGTGCCAGCACGGCATCTGGCAGGAACTATGGCTACACCTTC CASTASGRNYGYTF
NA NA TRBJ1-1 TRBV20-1 TGCAGTGCTAGAGCAGGGATAACTGAAGCTTTCTTT CSARAGITEAFF
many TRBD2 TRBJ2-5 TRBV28 TGTGCCAGCAGTCCGCGACTAGCGGCGTCCAGGGAAGAGACCCAGTACTTC CASSPRLAASREETQYF
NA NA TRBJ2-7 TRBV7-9 TGTGCCAGCAGCTTATGGGATGCGCGAGATAAATACGAGCAGTACTTC CASSLWDARDKYEQYF
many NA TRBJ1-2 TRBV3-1 TGTGCCAGCAGCCCGGGACCGATCTATGGCTACACCTTC CASSPGPIYGYTF
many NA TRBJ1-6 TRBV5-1 TGCGCCAGCAGCTTGATTGGGACGGAGAATTCACCCCTCCACTTT CASSLIGTENSPLHF
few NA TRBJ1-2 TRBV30 TGTGCCTGGAGCCCATCCCCCGGCGGCTACACCTTC CAWSPSPGGYTF
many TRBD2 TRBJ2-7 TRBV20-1 TGCAGTGCTAGAGAATCGCTAGCGGGAGGTTACGAGCAGTACTTC CSARESLAGGYEQYF
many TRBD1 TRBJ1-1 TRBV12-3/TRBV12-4 TGTGCCAGCAACCAGGGGGGAGGTACTGAAGCTTTCTTT CASNQGGGTEAFF
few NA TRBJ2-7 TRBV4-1 TGCGCCAGCAGCCAAGTGCTAGCGTCTACCTACGAGCAGTACTTC CASSQVLASTYEQYF
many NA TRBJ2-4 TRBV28 TGTGCCAGCTCTCCCGAGGCGGCCAAAAACATTCAGTACTTC CASSPEAAKNIQYF